Below, 3 T cell receptor beta chains from the same sample are listed, as sequenced in a study of T cell repertoires in ileal Crohn's disease (dated by TCRdb to the late 2010s). The receptor library was made with the immunoSEQ multiplex PCR assay. Sourced from immuneACCESS, this table was stored by TCRdb with only in-frame sequences that have V and J called. A share of the clones is absent; for the studies checked, an unresolved V gene accounts for under half, and the remainder has no known explanation. This sample holds 15,000 to 20,000 clones; roughly 91% were observed only once. Of the sample, about 3.7% is held by the ten largest clones. The sample comprised ileal tissue. Every receptor here comes from an adult with Crohn's disease.

The V gene is TRBV2, the J gene TRBJ2-7; TRBD2 aligns across 15 bases. From germline, CDR1 is SNHLY and CDR2 FYNNEI. This CDR3 is 15 amino acids long. V shed 9 bases and J 7 bases; nucleotides not matched to a gene: 10. CDR3 sequence: CARGTSGGPTREQYF. DNA of the CDR3: TGTGCCAGGGGGACTAGCGGGGGGCCCACGAGGGAGCAGTACTTC. The full variable domain, in which reference TRBV2 and TRBJ2-7 provide the parts outside the CDR3, is EPEVTQTPSHQVTQMGQEVILRCVPISNHLYFYWYRQILGQKVEFLVSFYNNEISEKSEIFDDQFSVERPDGSNFTLKIRSTKLEDSAMYFCARGTSGGPTREQYFGPGTRLTVT.

The V gene is TRBV6-1, the J gene TRBJ1-5; no clear D gene. The V gene's germline CDR1 is MNHNS and CDR2 SASEGT. V lost 6 bases and J lost 2, with 11 bases in between. The CDR3 has 14 residues. In DNA, the CDR3 is TGTGCCAGCAGCCGTAGTATTGGCAATCAGCCCCAGCATTTT. This translates into CASSRSIGNQPQHF.

The chain has TRBV25-1 and TRBJ1-1; D unclear. Germline V gene sequence: CDR1 MGHDK, CDR2 SYGVNS. The CDR3 is made up of 13 amino acids. Trimming shortened V by 5 bases and J by 5 bases, and 12 bases separated the two germline ends. DNA of the CDR3: TGTGCCAGCAGTTTGGGCCTCAGGACTGAAGCTTTCTTT. This codes for CASSLGLRTEAFF. The variable domain in full, with the rest retrieved from reference TRBV25-1 and TRBJ1-1, is EADIYQTPRYLVIGTGKKITLECSQTMGHDKMYWYQQDPGMELHLIHYSYGVNSTEKGDLSSESTVSRIRTEHFPLTLESARPSHTSQYLCASSLGLRTEAFFGQGTRLTVV.